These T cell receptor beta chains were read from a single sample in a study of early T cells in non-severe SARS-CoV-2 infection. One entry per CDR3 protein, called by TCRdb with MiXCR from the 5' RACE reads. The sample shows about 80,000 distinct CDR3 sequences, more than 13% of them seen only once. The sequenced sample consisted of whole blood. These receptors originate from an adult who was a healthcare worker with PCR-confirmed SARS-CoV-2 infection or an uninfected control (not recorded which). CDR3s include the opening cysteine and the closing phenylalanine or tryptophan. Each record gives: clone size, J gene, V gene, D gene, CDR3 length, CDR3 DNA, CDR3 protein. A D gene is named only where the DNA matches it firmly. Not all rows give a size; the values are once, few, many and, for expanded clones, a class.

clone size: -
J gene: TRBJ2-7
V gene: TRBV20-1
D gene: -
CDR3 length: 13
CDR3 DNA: TGCAGTGCTAGCACTACAGCAGACTACGAGCAGTACTTC
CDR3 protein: CSASTTADYEQYF

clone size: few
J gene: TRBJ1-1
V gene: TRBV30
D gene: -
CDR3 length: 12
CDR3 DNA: TGTGCCTGGGTTAAAGGAGAGAAGGTGGCTTTCTTT
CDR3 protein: CAWVKGEKVAFF

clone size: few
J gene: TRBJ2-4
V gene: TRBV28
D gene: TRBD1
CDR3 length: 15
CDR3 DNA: TGTGCCAGCAGTCCGATACAGGGGATGCAAAACATTCAGTACTTC
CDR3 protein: CASSPIQGMQNIQYF

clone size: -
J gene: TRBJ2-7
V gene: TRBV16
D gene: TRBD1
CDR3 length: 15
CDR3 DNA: TGTGCCAGCAGCCATTACAGGGGCGCAATATACGAGCAGTACTTC
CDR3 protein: CASSHYRGAIYEQYF

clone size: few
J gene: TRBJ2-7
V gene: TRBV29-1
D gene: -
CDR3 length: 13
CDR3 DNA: TGCAGCCCCCAACGAAAGGACTCCTACGAGCAGTACTTC
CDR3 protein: CSPQRKDSYEQYF

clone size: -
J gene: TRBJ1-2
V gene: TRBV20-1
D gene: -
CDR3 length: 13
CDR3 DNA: TGCAGTGCTTCTAGGTTACAGGGCCATGGCTACACCTTC
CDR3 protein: CSASRLQGHGYTF

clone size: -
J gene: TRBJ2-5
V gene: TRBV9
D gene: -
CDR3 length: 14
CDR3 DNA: TGTGCCAGCAGCGTAGATCCAGGGAAAGAGACCCAGTACTTC
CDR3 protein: CASSVDPGKETQYF

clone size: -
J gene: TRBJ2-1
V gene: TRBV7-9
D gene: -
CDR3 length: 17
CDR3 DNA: TGTGCCAGCAGCCCTGTGGAAGGGGAAGAAGGCTACAATGAGCAGTTCTTC
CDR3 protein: CASSPVEGEEGYNEQFF

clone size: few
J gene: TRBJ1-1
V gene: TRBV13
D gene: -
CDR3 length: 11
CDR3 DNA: TGTGCCAGCAGCTCGGGAGGCCAAGCTTTCTTT
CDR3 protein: CASSSGGQAFF

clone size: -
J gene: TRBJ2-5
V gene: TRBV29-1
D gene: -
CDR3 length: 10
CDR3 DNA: TGCAGCGTTCCCGGAGAGACCCAGTACTTC
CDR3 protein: CSVPGETQYF

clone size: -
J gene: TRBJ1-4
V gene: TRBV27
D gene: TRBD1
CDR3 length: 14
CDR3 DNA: TGTGCCAGCAGCCCGGGACAGGGGATGGAAAAACTGTTTTTT
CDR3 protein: CASSPGQGMEKLFF

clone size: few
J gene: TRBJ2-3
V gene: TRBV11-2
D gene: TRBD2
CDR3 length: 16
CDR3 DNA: TGTGCCAGCAGCTTACCCACTAGCGGAGGGTTAGATACGCAGTATTTT
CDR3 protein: CASSLPTSGGLDTQYF

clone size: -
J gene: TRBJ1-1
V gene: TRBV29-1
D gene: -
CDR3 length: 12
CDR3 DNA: TGCAGCGCATATGACGGAGGGACTGAAGCTTTCTTT
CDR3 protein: CSAYDGGTEAFF

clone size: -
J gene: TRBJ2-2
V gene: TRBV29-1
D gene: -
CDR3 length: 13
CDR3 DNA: TGCAGCGTTGAACCAGGGGCCCCCGGGGAGCTGTTTTTT
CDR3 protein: CSVEPGAPGELFF

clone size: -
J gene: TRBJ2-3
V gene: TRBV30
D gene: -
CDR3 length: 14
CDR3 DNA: TGTGCCTGGAGGGTGGGGGGCAACACAGATACGCAGTATTTT
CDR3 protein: CAWRVGGNTDTQYF

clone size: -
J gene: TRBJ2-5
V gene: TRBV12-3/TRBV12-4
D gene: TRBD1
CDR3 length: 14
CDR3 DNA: TGTGCCAGCAGTCCCGGGACAGGGAAAGAGACCCAGTACTTC
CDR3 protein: CASSPGTGKETQYF

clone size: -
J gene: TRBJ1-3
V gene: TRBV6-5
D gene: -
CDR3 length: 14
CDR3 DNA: TGTGCCAGCAGTCCGAGGTCCTCTGGAAACACCATATATTTT
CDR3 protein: CASSPRSSGNTIYF

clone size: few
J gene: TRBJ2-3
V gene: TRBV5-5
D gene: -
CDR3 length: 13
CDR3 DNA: TGTGCCAGCAGCTTAAAAGAGGGAGAGACGCAGTATTTT
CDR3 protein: CASSLKEGETQYF

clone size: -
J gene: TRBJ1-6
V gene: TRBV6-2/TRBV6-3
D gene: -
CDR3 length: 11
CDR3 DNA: TGTGCCAGCAGTTACGGTTCACCCCTCCACTTT
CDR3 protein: CASSYGSPLHF

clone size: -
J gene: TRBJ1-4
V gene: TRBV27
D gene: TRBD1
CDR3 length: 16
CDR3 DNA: TGTGCCAGCCTGAATCGGACAGGGCCTTTTAATGAAAAACTGTTTTTT
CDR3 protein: CASLNRTGPFNEKLFF

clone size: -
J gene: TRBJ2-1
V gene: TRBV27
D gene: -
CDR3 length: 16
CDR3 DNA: TGTGCCAGCAGTCTACCCCCCCTGAGAGGGCGCAATGAGCAGTTCTTC
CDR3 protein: CASSLPPLRGRNEQFF

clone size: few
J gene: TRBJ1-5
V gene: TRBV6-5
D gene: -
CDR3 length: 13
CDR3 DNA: TGTGCCAGCAGGGGACAATTCAGCCAGCCCCAGCATTTT
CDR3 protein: CASRGQFSQPQHF

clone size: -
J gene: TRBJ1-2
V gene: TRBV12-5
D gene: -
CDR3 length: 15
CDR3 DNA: TGTGCTAGTGGTACCCAAGAGACGACTAACTATGGCTACACCTTC
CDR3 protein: CASGTQETTNYGYTF

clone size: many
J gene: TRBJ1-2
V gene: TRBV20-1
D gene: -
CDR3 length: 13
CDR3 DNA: TGCAGTGCTAGAGAGCCGAGCAACTATGGCTACACCTTC
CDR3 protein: CSAREPSNYGYTF

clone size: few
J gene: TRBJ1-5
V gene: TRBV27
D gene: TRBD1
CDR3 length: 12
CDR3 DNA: TGTGCCAGCAGGACAGGGGGTCGGCCCCAGCATTTT
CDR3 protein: CASRTGGRPQHF

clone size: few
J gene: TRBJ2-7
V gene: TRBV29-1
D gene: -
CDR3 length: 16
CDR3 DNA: TGCAGCGTTGAACCCTCCGCCCAGGGAGCCGACTACGAGCAGTACTTC
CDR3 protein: CSVEPSAQGADYEQYF

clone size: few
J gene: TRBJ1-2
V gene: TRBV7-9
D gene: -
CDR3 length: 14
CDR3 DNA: TGTGCCAGCAGTCTGGGGTCCGGGAACTATGGCTACACCTTC
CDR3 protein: CASSLGSGNYGYTF

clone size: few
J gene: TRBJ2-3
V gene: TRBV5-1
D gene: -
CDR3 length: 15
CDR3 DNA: TGCGCCAGCAGCACCGTGGACCCTTCCACAGATACGCAGTATTTT
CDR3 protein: CASSTVDPSTDTQYF

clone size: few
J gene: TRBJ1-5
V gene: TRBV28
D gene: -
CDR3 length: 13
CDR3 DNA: TGTGCCAGCTCCCGGATTCTCAATCAGCCCCAGCATTTT
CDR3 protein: CASSRILNQPQHF

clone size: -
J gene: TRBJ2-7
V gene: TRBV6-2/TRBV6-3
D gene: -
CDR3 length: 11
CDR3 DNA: TGTGCCAGCAGTTACTCGTGGGAGCAGTACTTC
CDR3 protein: CASSYSWEQYF

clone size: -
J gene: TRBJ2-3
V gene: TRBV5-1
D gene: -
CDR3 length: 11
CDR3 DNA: TGCGCCAGCAGTGAAGGAGTTACGCAGTATTTT
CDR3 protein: CASSEGVTQYF

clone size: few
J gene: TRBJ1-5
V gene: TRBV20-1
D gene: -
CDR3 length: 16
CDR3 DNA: TGCAGTGCTAGAGATCGAATCGGGACAAAGAATCAGCCCCAGCATTTT
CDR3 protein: CSARDRIGTKNQPQHF

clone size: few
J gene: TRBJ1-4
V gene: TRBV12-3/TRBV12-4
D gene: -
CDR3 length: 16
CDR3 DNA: TGTGCCAGCAGCCCCCACGGCGGATCAACTAATGAAAAACTGTTTTTT
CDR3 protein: CASSPHGGSTNEKLFF

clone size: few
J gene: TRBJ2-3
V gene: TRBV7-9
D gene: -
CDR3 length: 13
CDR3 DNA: TGTGCCAGCAGCCGGGACACCACAGATACGCAGTATTTT
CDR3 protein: CASSRDTTDTQYF

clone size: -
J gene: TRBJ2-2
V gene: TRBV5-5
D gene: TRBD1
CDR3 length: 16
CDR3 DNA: TGTGCCAGCAGCACGGGACAGCAGATCTCCACCGGGGAGCTGTTTTTT
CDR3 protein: CASSTGQQISTGELFF

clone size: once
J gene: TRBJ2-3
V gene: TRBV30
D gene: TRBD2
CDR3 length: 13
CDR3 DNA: TGTGCCTGGACCGCGGGGGGTTCAGATACGCAGTATTTT
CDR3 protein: CAWTAGGSDTQYF

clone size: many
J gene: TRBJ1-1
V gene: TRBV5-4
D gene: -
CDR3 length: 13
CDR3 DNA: TGTGCCAGCAGCTTGGGGGGTAACACTGAAGCTTTCTTT
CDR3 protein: CASSLGGNTEAFF

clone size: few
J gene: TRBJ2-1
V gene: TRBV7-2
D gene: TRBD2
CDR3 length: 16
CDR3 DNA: TGTGCCAGCAGCTTATCACTAGCGGGGGGTTACAATGAGCAGTTCTTC
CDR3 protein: CASSLSLAGGYNEQFF

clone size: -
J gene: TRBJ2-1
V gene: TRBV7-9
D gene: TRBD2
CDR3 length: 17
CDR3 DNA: TGTGCCAGCAGCCGCCCCGTAAGCGGGGGGGCAGGCAATGAGCAGTTCTTC
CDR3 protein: CASSRPVSGGAGNEQFF

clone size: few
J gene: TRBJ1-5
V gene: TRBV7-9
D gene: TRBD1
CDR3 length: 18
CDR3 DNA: TGTGCCAGCAGCCAGGGACAGGGCCAAGCATTAGGCAATCAGCCCCAGCATTTT
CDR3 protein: CASSQGQGQALGNQPQHF

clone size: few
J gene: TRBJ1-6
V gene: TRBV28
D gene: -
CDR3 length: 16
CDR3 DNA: TGTGCCAGCAGTCCACTCGGGGGATCCTATAATTCACCCCTCCACTTT
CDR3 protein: CASSPLGGSYNSPLHF

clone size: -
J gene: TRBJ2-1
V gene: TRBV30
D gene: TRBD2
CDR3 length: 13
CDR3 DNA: TGTGCCTGGAGTGCGGTAGCGGGGGGGCTGGAGTTCTTC
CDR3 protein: CAWSAVAGGLEFF

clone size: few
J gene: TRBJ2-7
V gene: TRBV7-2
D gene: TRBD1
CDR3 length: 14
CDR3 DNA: TGTGCCAGCAGCACTACCACAGGGGGCTACGAGCAGTACTTC
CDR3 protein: CASSTTTGGYEQYF

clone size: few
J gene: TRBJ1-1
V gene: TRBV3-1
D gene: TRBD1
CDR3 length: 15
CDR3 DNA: TGTGCCAGCAGTCCTCGCGACAGGGCTGACACTGAAGCTTTCTTT
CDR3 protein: CASSPRDRADTEAFF

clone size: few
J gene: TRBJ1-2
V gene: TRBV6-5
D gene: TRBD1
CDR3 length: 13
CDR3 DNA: TGTGCCAGCAGTAAGACAGGGGGGGCTGGCTACACCTTC
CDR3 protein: CASSKTGGAGYTF

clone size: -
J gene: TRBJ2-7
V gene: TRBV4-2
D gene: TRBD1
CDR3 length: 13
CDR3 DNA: TGTGCCAGCAGCCAAGATCCGACAGGGGGCGAGTACTTC
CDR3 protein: CASSQDPTGGEYF

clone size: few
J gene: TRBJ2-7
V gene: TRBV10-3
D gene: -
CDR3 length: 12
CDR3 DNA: TGTGCCATCAGCAGGGAAACCTACGAGCAGTACTTC
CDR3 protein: CAISRETYEQYF

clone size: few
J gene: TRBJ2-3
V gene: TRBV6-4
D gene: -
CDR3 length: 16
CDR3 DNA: TGTGCCAGCAGTGAGATTTCGGGGGCGGGCACAGATACGCAGTATTTT
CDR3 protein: CASSEISGAGTDTQYF

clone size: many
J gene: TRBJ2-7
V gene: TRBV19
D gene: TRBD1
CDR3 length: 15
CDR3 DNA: TGTGCCACCTCCTCCGGGACAGTTTTTACCTACGAGCAGTACTTC
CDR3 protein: CATSSGTVFTYEQYF

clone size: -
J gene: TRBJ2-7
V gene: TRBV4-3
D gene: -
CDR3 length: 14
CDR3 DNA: TGCGCCAGCAGCCAAGACAGGTTCTCCTACGAGCAGTACTTC
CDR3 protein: CASSQDRFSYEQYF

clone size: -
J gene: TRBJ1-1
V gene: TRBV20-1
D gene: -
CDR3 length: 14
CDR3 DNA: TGCAGTGCTAGAGATAAGCCTGAGGGCACTGAAGCTTTCTTT
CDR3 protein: CSARDKPEGTEAFF

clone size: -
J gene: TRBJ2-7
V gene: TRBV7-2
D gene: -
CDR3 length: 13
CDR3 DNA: TGTGCCAGCAGCTACTACCGCTCCTACGAGCAGTACTTC
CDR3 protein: CASSYYRSYEQYF

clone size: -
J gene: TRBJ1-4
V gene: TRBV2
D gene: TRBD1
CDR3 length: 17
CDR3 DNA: TGTGCCAGCAGCGTCCGGGACAGCTTTTCAACTAATGAAAAACTGTTTTTT
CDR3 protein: CASSVRDSFSTNEKLFF

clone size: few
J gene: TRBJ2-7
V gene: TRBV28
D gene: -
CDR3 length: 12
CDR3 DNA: TGTGCCAGCAGTCCAATCGAGGACGAGCAGTACTTC
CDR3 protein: CASSPIEDEQYF

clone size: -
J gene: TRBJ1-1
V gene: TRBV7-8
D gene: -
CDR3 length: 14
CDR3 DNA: TGTGCCAGCAGCTTCCTACAGGGTACAGCTGAAGCTTTCTTT
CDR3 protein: CASSFLQGTAEAFF

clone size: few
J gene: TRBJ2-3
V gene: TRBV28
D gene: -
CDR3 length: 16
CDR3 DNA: TGTGCCAGCAGCAGTGTGGGACAACTACACACAGATACGCAGTATTTT
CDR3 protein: CASSSVGQLHTDTQYF

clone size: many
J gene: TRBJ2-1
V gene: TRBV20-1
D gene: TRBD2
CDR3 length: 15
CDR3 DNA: TGCAGTGCTAGAGGCGGGGGGGCCTGGGACAATGAGCAGTTCTTC
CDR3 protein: CSARGGGAWDNEQFF